The present TCR beta chain was sequenced within a study of shared clonotypes between healthy human individuals. The data were produced by immunoSEQ multiplex PCR, yet TCRdb's version contains in-frame clones alone and is incomplete. In the table there are about 530,000 clones, less than 96% of which are singletons. The CDR3 covers 15 residues. V gave up 3 bases and J gave up 0 bases, with 6 bases separating them. Germline loops: CDR1 LNHNV, CDR2 YYDKDF (reference sequence). CD4+ cells yielded CD45RA+ naive and CD45RA-negative memory subsets. This TCR was sampled from a woman under 40 in good health. The specimen was naive CD4+ T cells sorted from blood. Subset given: CD45RA+ positively selected. This sequence joins TRBV15 and TRBJ2-6, with D possibly being TRBD2 (5 bases). The CDR3: CATSRDFSGANVLTF. CDR3 sequence (DNA): TGTGCCACCAGCAGGGACTTCTCTGGGGCCAACGTCCTGACTTTC.